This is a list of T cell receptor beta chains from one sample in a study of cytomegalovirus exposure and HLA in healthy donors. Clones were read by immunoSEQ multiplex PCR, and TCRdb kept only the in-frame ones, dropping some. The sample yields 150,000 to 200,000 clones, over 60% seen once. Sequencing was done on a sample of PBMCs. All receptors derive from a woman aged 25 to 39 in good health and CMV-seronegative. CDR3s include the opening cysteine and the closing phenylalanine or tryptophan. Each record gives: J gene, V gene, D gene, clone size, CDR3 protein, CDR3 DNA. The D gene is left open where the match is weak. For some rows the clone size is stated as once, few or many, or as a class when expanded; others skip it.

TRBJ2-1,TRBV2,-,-,CASMWGKGGVDEQFF,TGTGCCAGCATGTGGGGGAAGGGGGGGGTAGATGAGCAGTTCTTC
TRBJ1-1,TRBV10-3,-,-,CATQDSLNTEAFF,TGTGCCACCCAGGACAGTCTGAACACTGAAGCTTTCTTT
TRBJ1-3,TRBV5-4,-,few,CASSLRVRGGGPGNTIYF,TGTGCCAGCAGCTTGCGTGTTCGGGGGGGAGGTCCTGGAAACACCATATATTTT
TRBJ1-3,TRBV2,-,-,CASSEGGLGGDTIYF,TGTGCCAGCAGTGAAGGGGGACTGGGTGGGGACACCATATATTTT
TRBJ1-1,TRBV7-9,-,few,CASSLLASTEAFF,TGTGCCAGCAGCTTATTGGCCAGCACTGAAGCTTTCTTT
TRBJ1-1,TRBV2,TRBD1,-,CASTLRAGGGTEAFF,TGTGCCAGCACCCTAAGGGCAGGGGGTGGCACTGAAGCTTTCTTT
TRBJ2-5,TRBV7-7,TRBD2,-,CASSLDGASGIGTQYF,TGTGCCAGCAGCTTAGATGGGGCTAGCGGGATTGGGACCCAGTACTTC
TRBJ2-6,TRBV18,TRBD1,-,CASSPTGSGANVLTF,TGTGCCAGCTCACCGACAGGGTCCGGGGCCAACGTCCTGACTTTC
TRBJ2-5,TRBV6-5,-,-,CASTSAGGETQYF,TGTGCCAGCACTAGCGCCGGCGGGGAGACCCAGTACTTC
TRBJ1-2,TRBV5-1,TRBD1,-,CASSLGDRVYSYTF,TGCGCCAGCAGCTTGGGGGACAGGGTATATAGCTACACCTTC
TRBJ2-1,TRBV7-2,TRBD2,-,CASSPASGGAYEQFF,TGTGCCAGCAGCCCAGCTAGCGGGGGGGCATACGAGCAGTTCTTC
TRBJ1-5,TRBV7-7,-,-,CASRLTGEEESNQPQHF,TGTGCTAGCAGACTGACCGGGGAGGAGGAGAGCAATCAGCCCCAGCATTTT
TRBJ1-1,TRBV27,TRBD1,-,CASSRKGQVLEAFF,TGTGCCAGCAGTCGAAAAGGACAGGTGCTTGAAGCTTTCTTT
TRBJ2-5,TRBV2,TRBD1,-,CASSVQGDRGIRTMQETQYF,TGTGCCAGCAGTGTCCAGGGCGACAGGGGTATACGGACGATGCAAGAGACCCAGTACTTC
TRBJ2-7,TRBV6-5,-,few,CASSYSGGRISYEQYF,TGTGCCAGCAGTTACTCTGGGGGCCGGATCTCCTACGAGCAGTACTTC
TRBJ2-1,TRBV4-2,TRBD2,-,CASSQDRGSGRNNEQFF,TGTGCCAGCAGCCAAGATAGGGGAAGCGGGAGGAACAATGAGCAGTTCTTC
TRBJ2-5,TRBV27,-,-,CASSKTGTQYF,TGTGCCAGCAGTAAAACTGGGACCCAGTACTTC
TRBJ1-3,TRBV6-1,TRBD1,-,CASSDYRGQGNTIYF,TGTGCCAGCAGCGACTACAGGGGGCAGGGAAACACCATATATTTT
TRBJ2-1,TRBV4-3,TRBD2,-,CASSQDRGASGVFDPEQFF,TGCGCCAGCAGCCAAGATCGAGGGGCTAGCGGAGTTTTTGATCCGGAGCAGTTCTTC
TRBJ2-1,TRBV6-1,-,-,CASSVIGAEQFF,TGTGCCAGCAGTGTAATTGGGGCGGAGCAGTTCTTC
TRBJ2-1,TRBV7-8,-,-,CASSFERVPYNEQFF,TGTGCCAGCAGCTTTGAGCGGGTCCCCTACAATGAGCAGTTCTTC
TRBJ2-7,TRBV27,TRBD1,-,CASSWGQGMEQYF,TGTGCCAGCAGTTGGGGACAGGGTATGGAGCAGTACTTC
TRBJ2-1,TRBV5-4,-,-,CASSTGVAYNEQFF,TGTGCCAGCAGCACGGGGGTGGCTTACAATGAGCAGTTCTTC
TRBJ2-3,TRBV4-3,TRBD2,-,CASSGGRAADTQYF,TGCGCCAGCAGCGGCGGGAGGGCGGCAGATACGCAGTATTTT
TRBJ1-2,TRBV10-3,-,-,CAISGTDYGYTF,TGTGCCATCAGTGGGACTGACTATGGCTACACCTTC
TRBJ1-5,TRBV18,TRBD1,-,CASSLDRVGQPQHF,TGTGCCAGCTCACTCGACAGGGTTGGTCAGCCCCAGCATTTT
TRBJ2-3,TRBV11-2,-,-,CASSLGAPASASTDTQYF,TGTGCCAGCAGCTTAGGAGCGCCGGCTTCAGCTAGCACAGATACGCAGTATTTT
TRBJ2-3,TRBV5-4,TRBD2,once,CASSLGISGSADTQYF,TGTGCCAGCAGCTTGGGTATAAGCGGGAGTGCAGATACGCAGTATTTT
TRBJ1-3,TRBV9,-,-,CASSVVDSSGNTIYF,TGTGCCAGCAGCGTAGTTGACAGCTCTGGAAACACCATATATTTT
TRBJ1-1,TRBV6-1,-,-,CASKLYLDTEAFF,TGTGCCAGCAAACTCTATTTAGACACTGAAGCTTTCTTT
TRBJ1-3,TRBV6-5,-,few,CASRLSDGRVNTIYF,TGTGCCAGCAGGCTTAGCGACGGGAGGGTAAACACCATATATTTT
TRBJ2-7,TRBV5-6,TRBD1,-,CASSGGPGQTLSYEQYF,TGTGCCAGCAGCGGGGGACCGGGACAGACCTTATCCTACGAGCAGTACTTC
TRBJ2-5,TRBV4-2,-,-,CASSQVLGRETQYF,TGTGCCAGCAGCCAAGTGCTGGGGCGAGAGACCCAGTACTTC
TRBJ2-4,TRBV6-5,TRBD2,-,CASSYSISLAVNIQYF,TGTGCCAGCAGTTACTCGATCTCCCTAGCGGTGAACATTCAGTACTTC
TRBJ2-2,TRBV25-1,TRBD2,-,CASSEWGGLDTGELFF,TGTGCCAGCAGTGAATGGGGGGGATTGGACACCGGGGAGCTGTTTTTT
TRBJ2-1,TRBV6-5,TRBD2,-,CASSSASGGAYVQFF,TGTGCCAGCAGTTCGGCTAGCGGGGGGGCCTACGTGCAGTTCTTC
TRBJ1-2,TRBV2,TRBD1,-,CAKGPGQGIGYGYTF,TGTGCTAAAGGTCCCGGACAGGGAATAGGATATGGCTACACCTTC
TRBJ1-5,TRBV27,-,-,CASGGGGQPQHF,TGTGCCAGCGGGGGGGGCGGGCAGCCCCAGCATTTT
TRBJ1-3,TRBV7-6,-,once,CASSPYLMTEISSGNTIYF,TGTGCCAGCAGCCCGTACCTTATGACAGAAATTAGCTCTGGAAACACCATATATTTT
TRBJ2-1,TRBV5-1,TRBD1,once,CASRAGQGEYNEQFF,TGCGCCAGCAGAGCAGGTCAGGGGGAGTACAATGAGCAGTTCTTC
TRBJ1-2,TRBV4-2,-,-,CASSQAAGFLANYGYTF,TGTGCCAGCAGCCAAGCGGCAGGGTTTTTGGCGAACTATGGCTACACCTTC
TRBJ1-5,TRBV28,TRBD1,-,CASRTGGNQPQHF,TGTGCCAGTAGGACAGGAGGAAATCAGCCCCAGCATTTT
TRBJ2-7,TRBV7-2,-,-,CASSLGQYSYEQYF,TGTGCCAGCAGCTTAGGCCAGTACTCCTACGAGCAGTACTTC
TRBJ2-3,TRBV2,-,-,CASGGARTDTQYF,TGTGCCAGCGGCGGGGCTCGCACAGATACGCAGTATTTT
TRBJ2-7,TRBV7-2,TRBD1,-,CASSLEGRGQVKYF,TGTGCCAGCAGCTTAGAGGGACGGGGACAGGTAAAGTACTTC
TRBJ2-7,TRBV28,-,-,CASSFRGTYEQYF,TGTGCCAGCAGTTTTAGGGGAACCTACGAGCAGTACTTC
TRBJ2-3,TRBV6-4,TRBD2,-,CASSYRPASGQNTDTQYF,TGTGCCAGCAGTTATCGACCGGCTAGCGGCCAAAACACAGATACGCAGTATTTT